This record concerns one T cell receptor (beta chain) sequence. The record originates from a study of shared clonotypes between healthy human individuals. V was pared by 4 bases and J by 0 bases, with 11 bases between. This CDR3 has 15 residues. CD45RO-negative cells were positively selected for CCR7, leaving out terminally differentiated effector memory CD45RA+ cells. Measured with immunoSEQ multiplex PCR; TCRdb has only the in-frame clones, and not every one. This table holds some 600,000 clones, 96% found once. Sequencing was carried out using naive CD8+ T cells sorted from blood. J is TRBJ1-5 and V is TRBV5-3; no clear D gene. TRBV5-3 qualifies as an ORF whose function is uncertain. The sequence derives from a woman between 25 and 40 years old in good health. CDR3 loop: CARSTTENSNQPQHF. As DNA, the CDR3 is TGTGCCAGAAGCACGACCGAGAATAGCAATCAGCCCCAGCATTTT.